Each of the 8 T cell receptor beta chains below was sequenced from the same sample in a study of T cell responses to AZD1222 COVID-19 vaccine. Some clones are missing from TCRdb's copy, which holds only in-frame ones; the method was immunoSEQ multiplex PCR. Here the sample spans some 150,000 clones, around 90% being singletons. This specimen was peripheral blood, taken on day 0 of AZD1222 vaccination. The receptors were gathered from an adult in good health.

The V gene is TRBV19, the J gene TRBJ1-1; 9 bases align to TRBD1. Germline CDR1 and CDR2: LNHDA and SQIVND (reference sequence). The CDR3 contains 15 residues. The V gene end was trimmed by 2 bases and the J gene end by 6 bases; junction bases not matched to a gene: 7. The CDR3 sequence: CASSIMGTGPPEAFF. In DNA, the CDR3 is TGTGCCAGTAGTATAATGGGGACAGGGCCCCCTGAAGCTTTCTTT.

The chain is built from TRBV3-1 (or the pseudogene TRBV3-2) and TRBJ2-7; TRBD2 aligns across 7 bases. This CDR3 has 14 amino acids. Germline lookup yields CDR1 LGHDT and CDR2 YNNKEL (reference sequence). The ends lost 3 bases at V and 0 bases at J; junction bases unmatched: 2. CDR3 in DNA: TGTGCCAGCAGCCAGGCGGGGGACTCCTACGAGCAGTACTTC. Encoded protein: CASSQAGDSYEQYF.

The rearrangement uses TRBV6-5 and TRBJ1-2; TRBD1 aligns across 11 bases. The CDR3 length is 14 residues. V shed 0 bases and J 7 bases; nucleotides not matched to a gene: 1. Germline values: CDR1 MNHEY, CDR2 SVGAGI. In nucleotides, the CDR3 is TGTGCCAGCAGTTACTCAGGGACAGGGGGTGGCTACACCTTC. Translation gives CASSYSGTGGGYTF.

CDR3 DNA: TGTGCCAGCAGTTTATCCTCTTCCCCGGTGGCGGGTTATAATTCACCCCTCCACTTT. It specifies CASSLSSSPVAGYNSPLHF. The chain has TRBV28 and TRBJ1-6; D gene uncertain. The CDR3 extends over 19 amino acids. Trimming shortened V by 1 base and J by 4 bases, and 20 bases separated the two germline ends. Looked up from germline, CDR1 is MDHEN and CDR2 is SYDVKM.

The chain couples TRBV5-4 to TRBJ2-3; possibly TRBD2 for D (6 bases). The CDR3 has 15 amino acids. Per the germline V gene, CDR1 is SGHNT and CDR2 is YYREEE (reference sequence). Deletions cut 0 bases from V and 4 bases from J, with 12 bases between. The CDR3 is CASSLAGSSADTQYF. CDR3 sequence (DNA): TGTGCCAGCAGCTTGGCCGGGAGTAGTGCAGATACGCAGTATTTT.

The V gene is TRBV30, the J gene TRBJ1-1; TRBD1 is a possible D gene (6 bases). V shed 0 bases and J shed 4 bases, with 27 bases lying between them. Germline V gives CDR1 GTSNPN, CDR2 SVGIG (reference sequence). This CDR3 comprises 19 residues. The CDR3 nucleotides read TGTGCCTGGAGTGTACTTGGTTATGGGGGCCCGAAAAGGCGCACTGAAGCTTTCTTT. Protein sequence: CAWSVLGYGGPKRRTEAFF.

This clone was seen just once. The CDR3 DNA follows: TGTGCCAGCAGTCTCAGGACGGGGGCTTCCACAGATACGCAGTATTTT. Protein: CASSLRTGASTDTQYF. The chain has TRBV7-9 and TRBJ2-3; TRBD1 or TRBD2 may be the D gene (6 bases each). Germline values: CDR1 SEHNR, CDR2 FQNEAQ (reference sequence). The CDR3 consists of 16 residues. Trimming shortened V by 6 bases and J by 2 bases, and 18 bases separated the two germline ends.

The CDR3 here is CASSSSFTGYEQYF. CDR3 in DNA: TGTGCCAGTAGTAGTTCGTTTACGGGCTACGAGCAGTACTTC. The chain has TRBV19 and TRBJ2-7; no firm D call. Germline V CDR1 and CDR2: LNHDA, SQIVND (reference sequence). V was cut by 4 bases and J by 3 bases, with 13 bases left in between. This CDR3 spans 14 amino acids.